These 24 T cell receptor beta chains originate from one sample sequenced in a study of blood T cell repertoires in COVID-19. Only in-frame clones appear in the TCRdb table, and some are missing; sequencing was by immunoSEQ multiplex PCR. The table has about 180,000 clones, 83% seen once. Sequencing input: peripheral blood. These receptors were collected from a human donor in a cohort sampled during active COVID-19.

V is TRBV19 and J is TRBJ2-7; perhaps TRBD2 as D (5 bases). Germline assignment: CDR1 LNHDA and CDR2 SQIVND (reference sequence). V was pared by 5 bases and J by 4 bases, with 12 bases between. The CDR3 runs to 13 residues. The CDR3 here is CASSVDYPYEQYF. The CDR3 nucleotides are TGTGCCAGTAGTGTCGACTACCCATACGAGCAGTACTTC.

This sequence joins TRBV11-1 and TRBJ1-1, with unresolved D. The CDR3 loop spans 12 amino acids. CDR1 and CDR2 from the germline V gene are SGHAT and FQDESV (reference sequence). V was clipped by 5 bases and J by 4 bases, with 8 bases between them. CDR3 coding DNA: TGTGCCAGCAGCGAGGAGAGCACTGAAGCTTTCTTT. This encodes CASSEESTEAFF.

V is TRBV11-2 and J is TRBJ2-7, with D perhaps TRBD1 (5 bases). Germline V gene lookup returns CDR1 SGHAT and CDR2 FQNNGV. Trimming removed 3 bases from V and 1 base from J, with 7 bases in between. CDR3 length: 13 amino acids. The DNA for the CDR3 is TGTGCCAGCAGCTTGGGGCCTTCCTACGAGCAGTACTTC. It specifies CASSLGPSYEQYF.

The genes are TRBV7-9 and TRBJ1-6, with TRBD1 as a possible D gene (6 bases). Deletions cut 5 bases from V and 0 bases from J, with 8 bases between. This CDR3 region has 15 residues. From germline, CDR1 is SEHNR and CDR2 FQNEAQ (reference sequence). The CDR3 sequence: CASSQGGSYNSPLHF. CDR3 nucleotides: TGTGCCAGCAGCCAAGGGGGCTCCTATAATTCACCCCTCCACTTT.

The gene calls are TRBV7-3 and TRBJ2-3; 7 bases fit TRBD2. V dropped 1 base and J dropped 1; count of bases not matched to a gene: 2. The V gene's germline CDR1 is SGHTA and CDR2 FQGTGA. The CDR3 covers 15 residues. CDR3 loop: CASSLSREGTDTQYF. CDR3 nucleotides: TGTGCCAGCAGCTTAAGTCGGGAGGGCACAGATACGCAGTATTTT. Full variable domain (remainder filled in from reference TRBV7-3 and TRBJ2-3): GAGVSQTPSNKVTEKGKYVELRCDPISGHTALYWYRQSLGQGPEFLIYFQGTGAADDSGLPNDRFFAVRPEGSVSTLKIQRTERGDSAVYLCASSLSREGTDTQYFGPGTRLTVL.

The J gene is TRBJ2-7, the V gene TRBV4-1, with D possibly matching TRBD2 (5 bases). V was trimmed by 5 bases and J by 2 bases, leaving 16 bases between them. CDR3 size: 15 residues. Germline assignment: CDR1 MGHRA and CDR2 YSYEKL. The CDR3 nucleotides are TGCGCCAGCAGCGACTACCCGCGGAGGACCTACGAGCAGTACTTC. Translated, it gives CASSDYPRRTYEQYF.

In its sample, this clone was seen once. The V call is TRBV6-5, the J call TRBJ2-7; TRBD2 aligns across 11 bases. V shed 6 bases and J 4 bases; nucleotides not matched to a gene: 5. CDR1 and CDR2 from the germline V gene are MNHEY and SVGAGI. The CDR3 is made up of 14 amino acids. The CDR3 here is CASRTGTSGYEQYF. The CDR3 coding sequence is TGTGCCAGCAGGACCGGGACTAGCGGTTACGAGCAGTACTTC.

The chain joins TRBV6-1 to TRBJ2-1, with 10 bases lining up with TRBD2. Germline V gene lookup returns CDR1 MNHNS and CDR2 SASEGT. V was pared by 2 bases and J by 9 bases, with 10 bases of the junction left unmatched. This CDR3 is built from 16 residues. In DNA form, the CDR3 reads TGTGCCAGCAGTGAATTTGCTAGCGGGAGCTGGGGTGAGCAGTTCTTC. Translation gives CASSEFASGSWGEQFF.

The chain links TRBV27 to TRBJ2-7, with D unresolved. Trimming cost V 5 bases and J 3 bases, with 11 bases left between them. The CDR3 contains 13 residues. Germline assignment: CDR1 MNHEY and CDR2 SMNVEV (reference sequence). The CDR3 is CASSHQLGYEQYF. The DNA of the CDR3 is TGTGCCAGCAGTCACCAACTTGGCTACGAGCAGTACTTC.

This clone was observed many times. The gene calls are TRBV19 and TRBJ2-2; 7 positions match TRBD2. Trimming at V came to 6 bases and at J to 0 bases, leaving 7 bases not matched to a gene. The CDR3 loop spans 16 amino acids. CDR1 and CDR2 (germline): LNHDA, SQIVND (reference sequence). The CDR3 reads CASRAGKGANTGELFF. The DNA of the CDR3 is TGTGCCAGTAGAGCGGGGAAAGGGGCGAACACCGGGGAGCTGTTTTTT.

This sequence joins TRBV28 and TRBJ2-2; 10 nucleotides match TRBD2. Germline-derived CDR1 and CDR2 are MDHEN and SYDVKM. Unmatched junction bases numbered 5, after V lost 7 bases and J lost 6 bases. This CDR3 spans 14 amino acids. The CDR3 sequence: CASTHLAGAGELFF. CDR3 sequence (DNA): TGTGCCAGCACGCATCTAGCGGGGGCCGGGGAGCTGTTTTTT.

This chain connects TRBV5-4 to TRBJ1-5; TRBD1 might be the D (5 bases). CDR3 length equals 15 residues. Germline assignment: CDR1 SGHNT and CDR2 YYREEE (reference sequence). The V gene lost 0 bases and the J gene lost 3 bases, with 10 bases spanning the gap. The CDR3 coding sequence is TGTGCCAGCAGCTTGGGGTCAGGACACAATCAGCCCCAGCATTTT. Its protein is CASSLGSGHNQPQHF.

This clone was recorded only once. J is TRBJ1-1 and V is TRBV29-1, with 8 bases matching TRBD1. Per germline, CDR1 SQVTM and CDR2 ANQGSEA. This CDR3 comprises 14 residues. Germline trimming cut 3 bases from V and 3 bases from J; bases unmatched to any gene: 6. In DNA, the CDR3 is TGCAGCGTTGAGGGCAGGGGGCCAGACACTGAAGCTTTCTTT. This sequence encodes CSVEGRGPDTEAFF.

The CDR3 nucleotides are TGTGCCAGCAGCCCCCGCCTGGGACTAGCGGGCGCCTACGAGCAGTACTTC. Translated: CASSPRLGLAGAYEQYF. The chain is built from TRBV3-1 (or the pseudogene TRBV3-2) and TRBJ2-7; 12 bases align to TRBD2. CDR1 LGHDT and CDR2 YNNKEL come from the germline V gene (reference sequence). J was trimmed by 2 bases and V by 4 bases; bases with no gene match: 9. CDR3 length: 17 residues.

This sequence joins TRBV2 and TRBJ2-7, with a possible D match to TRBD1 (6 bases). The V and J ends lost 3 bases and 2 bases respectively, with 8 bases between them. This CDR3 spans 13 amino acids. Germline V gene lookup returns CDR1 SNHLY and CDR2 FYNNEI. The CDR3 bases are TGTGCCAGCAGTGAGGACAGTACCTACGAGCAGTACTTC. Amino acid sequence: CASSEDSTYEQYF.

V usage is TRBV3-1 (or the pseudogene TRBV3-2) and J usage is TRBJ1-2; no firm D call. This CDR3 is built from 13 residues. The V end was cut by 1 base, the J end by 6 bases, with 9 bases between. CDR1 is LGHDT, CDR2 YNNKEL, per germline (reference sequence). The CDR3 nucleotides read TGTGCCAGCAGCCAAGTACGAGGGAATGGCTACACCTTC. Protein: CASSQVRGNGYTF.

V and J are TRBV3-1 (or the pseudogene TRBV3-2) and TRBJ2-7, with 10 bases lining up with TRBD1. The CDR3 contains 15 residues. V lost 3 bases, J lost 4 bases, and 6 bases stayed unmatched. Germline-derived CDR1 and CDR2 are LGHDT and YNNKEL (reference sequence). As DNA, the CDR3 is TGTGCCAGCAGCCAGCTCCGGGACAGGGGATACGAGCAGTACTTC. Translation gives CASSQLRDRGYEQYF.

The rearrangement joins TRBV4-2 to TRBJ2-7; a possible D gene is TRBD1 (5 bases). The ends were cut back, 1 base at V and 5 bases at J, with 12 bases in the middle. CDR1 is LGHNA, CDR2 YNFKEQ, per germline. The CDR3 spans 14 residues. CDR3 bases: TGTGCCAGCAGCCAAGGGGTCCAGGGCCACGAGCAGTACTTC. Its protein product is CASSQGVQGHEQYF.

With regard to this clone: Other nucleotide sequences in the sample specify the same CDR3. The chain recombines TRBV28 with TRBJ2-7; 12 bases fit TRBD1. CDR1 is MDHEN, CDR2 SYDVKM, per germline. J was trimmed by 6 bases and V by 5 bases; bases with no gene match: 8. The CDR3 covers 15 residues. CDR3 region: CASSPGGQGAPEQYF. The CDR3, as DNA: TGTGCCAGCAGTCCGGGGGGACAGGGGGCGCCCGAGCAGTACTTC.

V usage is TRBV28 and J usage is TRBJ2-3; 8 nucleotides match TRBD1. The CDR3 extends over 14 amino acids. Per the germline V gene, CDR1 is MDHEN and CDR2 is SYDVKM. V shed 8 bases, J shed 1 base, and the junction held 5 bases outside the gene matches. DNA for the CDR3: TGTGCCAGCGGGAGGACAGGGCGCACAGATACGCAGTATTTT. This sequence encodes CASGRTGRTDTQYF. Combining the CDR3 with reference TRBV28 and TRBJ2-3 gives the whole variable domain DVKVTQSSRYLVKRTGEKVFLECVQDMDHENMFWYRQDPGLGLRLIYFSYDVKMKEKGDIPEGYSVSREKKERFSLILESASTNQTSMYLCASGRTGRTDTQYFGPGTRLTVL.

This clone appeared once. The chain recombines TRBV4-1 with TRBJ2-1, with 11 positions matching TRBD2. V shed 7 bases, J shed 7 bases, and the junction held 9 bases outside the gene matches. This CDR3 comprises 15 residues. Germline V gene lookup returns CDR1 MGHRA and CDR2 YSYEKL. CDR3 region: CASTLGIAGGNEQFF. DNA of the CDR3: TGCGCCAGCACCCTAGGGATAGCGGGAGGGAATGAGCAGTTCTTC.

The sample holds one count of this clone. The V call is TRBV9, the J call TRBJ2-3, with 14 bases matching TRBD2. This CDR3 is built from 18 residues. Trimming removed 4 bases from V and 1 base from J; junction bases left unmatched: 8. CDR1 is SGDLS and CDR2 is YYNGEE in the germline V gene. CDR3 sequence reads: CASSIRLAGGPGTDTQYF. CDR3 coding DNA: TGTGCCAGCAGCATCCGACTAGCGGGGGGGCCCGGCACAGATACGCAGTATTTT.

The genes are TRBV3-1 (or the pseudogene TRBV3-2) and TRBJ2-1; tentatively, D is TRBD1 (6 bases). The CDR3 is 11 amino acids. V lost 4 bases to trimming and J lost 11 bases, with 9 bases between them. From germline, CDR1 is LGHDT and CDR2 YNNKEL (reference sequence). The CDR3 DNA reads as TGTGCCAGCAGCCTCCGGGACAAGCAGTTCTTC. It translates to CASSLRDKQFF.

The gene calls are TRBV6-2 or TRBV6-3 and TRBJ1-5; no clear D gene. The CDR3 has 15 amino acids. CDR1 MNHEY and CDR2 SVGEGT come from the germline V gene. The V and J ends lost 5 bases and 1 base respectively, with 12 bases between them. In DNA, the CDR3 is TGTGCCAGCAGTCTGACAACCTTAAGCAATCAGCCCCAGCATTTT. This encodes CASSLTTLSNQPQHF.